The entry below describes one T cell receptor (beta chain). Antigen specificity is unknown. Germline is not matched at one junction end, which may reflect a read error. Profiling relied on immunoSEQ multiplex PCR, and the TCRdb table lists in-frame clones only, not all of them. The sample yields about 64,000 clones, roughly 80% seen once. Autoimmune disease history or systemic immunosuppression meant exclusion. CDR3 length equals 14 residues. CDR1 ENHRY and CDR2 SYGVKD come from the germline V gene. The data belong to a study of OX40 agonist ivuxolimab in advanced cancers. Study-level information: There were three patients with partial responses, one having hepatocellular carcinoma and two cutaneous melanoma. General observations from the study: The mean number of expanded clones was higher in CD8+ T cells than in CD4+.

The sequencing here drew on CD4+ or CD8+ T cells sorted from blood, taken in a trial of the OX40 agonist ivuxolimab. The chain combines TRBV10-3 with TRBJ1-6, with 8 bases matching TRBD1. The clonotype was recovered from an adult with an advanced solid tumor such as melanoma, head and neck, liver or kidney cancer. The CDR3 nucleotides read TGTGCCATCAGTGGGACAGGGAATAAATCACCCCTCCACTTT. This codes for CAISGTGNKSPLHF.